The source of this T cell receptor (beta chain) is a study of cytomegalovirus exposure and HLA in healthy donors. V was trimmed by 5 bases and J by 2 bases, leaving 12 bases between them. This CDR3 is 15 amino acids long. In germline, CDR1 is MNHEY, CDR2 SVGAGI. Remarks on this clone: Antigen unknown.

Healthy bone marrow donors made up the donors. Findings and caveats of the study: Being indistinguishable, some V segments were excluded, TRBV6-2 and TRBV6-3 among them.

PCR was performed using 60 Vbeta and 13 Jbeta primers. This table comes from immunoSEQ multiplex PCR, and its TCRdb copy is limited to in-frame clones, with some not included. This table holds around 190,000 clones, roughly 83% found once. Sequencing used PBMCs. The chain links TRBV6-5 to TRBJ2-2; the D gene is possibly TRBD2 (5 bases). The sequence came from a woman aged 45-59 years in good health and CMV-seronegative. The CDR3 region is CASSPRTGNTGELFF. CDR3 bases: TGTGCCAGCAGTCCCCGGACGGGAAACACCGGGGAGCTGTTTTTT.